Reported below is one TCR beta chain. The repertoire was sequenced with immunoSEQ multiplex PCR; TCRdb's copy has only in-frame clones and lacks some. The top ten clones hold under 0.85% of a sample with over 90,000 clones, about nine tenths of them seen once. The germline V gene has CDR1 SGDLS and CDR2 YYNGEE. With 2 bases clipped from V and 1 base from J, the junction kept 5 bases outside the gene matches. The CDR3 loop spans 15 amino acids. This entry belongs to a study of T cell changes during pregnancy in multiple sclerosis. This sequence joins TRBV9 and TRBJ1-1, with 7 bases that match TRBD1. The receptor was isolated from a female donor in good health, enrolled as a control in a pregnancy study. The sequenced sample was peripheral blood, obtained in the second trimester of pregnancy. DNA of the CDR3: TGTGCCAGCAGCGTTGTTGACAGGGCGAACACTGAAGCTTTCTTT. Translating it yields CASSVVDRANTEAFF.